This TCR beta chain was sequenced during a study of T-cell memory formation after mild COVID-19. This clonotype has just one count. TCRdb reprocessed the 5' RACE reads with MiXCR, giving one entry per CDR3 protein. The data contain roughly 450,000 distinct CDR3 sequences, about 20% of them singletons. This CDR3 contains 16 residues. V gave up 6 bases and J gave up 1 base, with 21 bases separating them. CDR1 is DFQATT, CDR2 SNEGSKA, per germline (reference sequence). The sequence derives from a man aged 18 to 35 who had mild COVID-19 (a few samples of this study predate the infection). Cell type and time point are not known. J is TRBJ1-1 and V is TRBV20-1; the D gene is possibly TRBD1 (5 bases). Sequenced input: PBMCs or a T cell subset sorted from them (not recorded which). CDR3 protein: CSASPRGGTANTEAFF. The CDR3 DNA is TGCAGTGCCAGCCCCCGGGGGGGTACAGCGAACACTGAAGCTTTCTTT.